One T cell receptor (beta chain) is described in this entry. The data originate from a study of cytomegalovirus exposure and HLA in healthy donors. Trimming left V 5 bases short and J 6 bases short, with 25 bases between. Germline CDR1 is SNHLY and CDR2 is FYNNEI. The CDR3 is 18 amino acids. The PCR employed 60 Vbeta primers together with 13 Jbeta primers. TCRdb's copy holds only in-frame clones and misses some; the assay was immunoSEQ multiplex PCR. The sample carries fewer than 150,000 clones, over 75% recorded once. This clonotype was obtained from a man aged 30 to 39 in good health and CMV-seronegative. This sequence joins TRBV2 and TRBJ1-4; D is possibly TRBD1 (6 bases). The sequenced material came from PBMCs. The CDR3 sequence: CASSNPQDSSRWDEKLFF. CDR3 coding DNA: TGTGCCAGCAGTAACCCCCAGGACAGCTCTAGGTGGGATGAAAAACTGTTTTTT.